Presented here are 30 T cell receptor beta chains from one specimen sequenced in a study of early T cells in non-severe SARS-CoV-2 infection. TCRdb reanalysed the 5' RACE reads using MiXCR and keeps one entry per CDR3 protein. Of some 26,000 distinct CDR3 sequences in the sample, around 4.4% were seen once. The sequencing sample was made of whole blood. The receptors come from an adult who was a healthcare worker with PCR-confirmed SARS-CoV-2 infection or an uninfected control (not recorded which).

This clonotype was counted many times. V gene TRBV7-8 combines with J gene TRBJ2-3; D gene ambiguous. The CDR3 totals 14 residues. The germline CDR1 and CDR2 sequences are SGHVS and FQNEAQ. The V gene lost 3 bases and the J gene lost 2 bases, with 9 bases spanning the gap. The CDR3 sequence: CASSFSWSTDTQYF. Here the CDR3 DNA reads TGTGCCAGCAGCTTCTCCTGGTCCACAGATACGCAGTATTTT.

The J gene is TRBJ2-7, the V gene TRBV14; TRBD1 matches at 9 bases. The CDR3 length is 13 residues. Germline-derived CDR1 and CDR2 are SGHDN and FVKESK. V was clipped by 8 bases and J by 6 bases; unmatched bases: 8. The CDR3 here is CASGGQGGGEQYF. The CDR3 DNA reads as TGTGCCAGCGGGGGACAGGGTGGTGGCGAGCAGTACTTC.

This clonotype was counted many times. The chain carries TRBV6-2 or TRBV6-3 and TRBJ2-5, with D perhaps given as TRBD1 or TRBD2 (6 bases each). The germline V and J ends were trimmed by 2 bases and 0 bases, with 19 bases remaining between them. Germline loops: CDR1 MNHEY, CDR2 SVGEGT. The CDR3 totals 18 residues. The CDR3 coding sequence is TGTGCCAGCAGTTACCTCCAGGGGAGGCCGGCCTACCAAGAGACCCAGTACTTC. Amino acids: CASSYLQGRPAYQETQYF.

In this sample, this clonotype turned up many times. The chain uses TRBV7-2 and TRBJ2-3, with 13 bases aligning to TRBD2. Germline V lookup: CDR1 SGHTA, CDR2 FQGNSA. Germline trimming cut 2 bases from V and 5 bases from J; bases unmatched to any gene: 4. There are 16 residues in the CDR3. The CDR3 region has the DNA TGTGCCAGCAGCTTAAGGACTAGCGGGAGAAGAGATACGCAGTATTTT. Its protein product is CASSLRTSGRRDTQYF.

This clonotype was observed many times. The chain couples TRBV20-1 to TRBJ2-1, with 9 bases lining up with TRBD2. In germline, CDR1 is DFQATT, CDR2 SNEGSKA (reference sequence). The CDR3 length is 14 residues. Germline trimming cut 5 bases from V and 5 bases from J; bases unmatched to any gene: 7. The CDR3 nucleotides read TGCAGTGCTCCCCCCGGGACTAGCAACAATGAGCAGTTCTTC. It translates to CSAPPGTSNNEQFF.

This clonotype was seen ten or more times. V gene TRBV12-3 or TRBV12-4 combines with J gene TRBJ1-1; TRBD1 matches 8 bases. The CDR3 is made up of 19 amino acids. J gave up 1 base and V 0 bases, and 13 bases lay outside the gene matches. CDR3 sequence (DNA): TGTGCCAGCAGTTTAGCAAGGGTCAGGGGGCTATTAAAGAACACTGAAGCTTTCTTT. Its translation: CASSLARVRGLLKNTEAFF.

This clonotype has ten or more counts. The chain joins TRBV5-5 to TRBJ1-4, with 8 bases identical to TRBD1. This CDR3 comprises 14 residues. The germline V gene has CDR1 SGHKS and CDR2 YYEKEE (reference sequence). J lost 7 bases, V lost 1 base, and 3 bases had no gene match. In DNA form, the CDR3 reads TGTGCCAGCAGCTTGACAGGGGGAACTGAAAAACTGTTTTTT. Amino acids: CASSLTGGTEKLFF.

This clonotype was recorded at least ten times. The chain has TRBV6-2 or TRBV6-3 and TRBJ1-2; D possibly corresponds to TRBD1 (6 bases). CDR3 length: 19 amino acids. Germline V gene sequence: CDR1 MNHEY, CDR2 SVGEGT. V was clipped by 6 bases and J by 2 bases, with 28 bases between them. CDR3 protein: CASSPRPGSGAQQNYGYTF. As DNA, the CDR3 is TGTGCCAGCAGCCCAAGGCCGGGATCAGGGGCCCAGCAAAACTATGGCTACACCTTC.

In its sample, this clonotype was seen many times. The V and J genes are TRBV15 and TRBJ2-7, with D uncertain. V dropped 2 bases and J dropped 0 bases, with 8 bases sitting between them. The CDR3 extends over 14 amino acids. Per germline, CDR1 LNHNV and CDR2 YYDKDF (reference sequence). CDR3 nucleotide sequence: TGTGCCACCAGCAGACCCTCGAGCTCCTACGAGCAGTACTTC. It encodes CATSRPSSSYEQYF. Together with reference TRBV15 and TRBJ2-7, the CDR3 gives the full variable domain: DAMVIQNPRYQVTQFGKPVTLSCSQTLNHNVMYWYQQKSSQAPKLLFHYYDKDFNNEADTPDNFQSRRPNTSFCFLDIRSPGLGDTAMYLCATSRPSSSYEQYFGPGTRLTVT.

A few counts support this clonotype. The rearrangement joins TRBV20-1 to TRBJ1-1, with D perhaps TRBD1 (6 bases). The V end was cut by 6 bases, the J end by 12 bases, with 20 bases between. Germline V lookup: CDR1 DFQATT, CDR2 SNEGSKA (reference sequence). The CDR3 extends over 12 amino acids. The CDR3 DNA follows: TGCAGTGCGCCAACAGGGAGTGGATTGACTTTCTTT. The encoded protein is CSAPTGSGLTFF.

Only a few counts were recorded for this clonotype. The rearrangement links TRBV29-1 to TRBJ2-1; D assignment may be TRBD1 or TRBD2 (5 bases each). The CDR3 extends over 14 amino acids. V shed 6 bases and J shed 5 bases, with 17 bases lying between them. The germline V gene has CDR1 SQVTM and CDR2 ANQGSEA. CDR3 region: CSVPPGPINNEQFF. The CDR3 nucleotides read TGCAGCGTCCCCCCGGGACCCATCAACAATGAGCAGTTCTTC.

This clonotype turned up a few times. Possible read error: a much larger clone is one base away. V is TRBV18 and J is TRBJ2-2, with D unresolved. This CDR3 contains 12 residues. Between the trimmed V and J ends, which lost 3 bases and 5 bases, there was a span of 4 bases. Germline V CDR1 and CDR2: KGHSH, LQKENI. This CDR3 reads CASSPGTGELFF. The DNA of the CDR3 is TGTGCCAGCTCACCCGGGACCGGGGAGCTGTTTTTT.

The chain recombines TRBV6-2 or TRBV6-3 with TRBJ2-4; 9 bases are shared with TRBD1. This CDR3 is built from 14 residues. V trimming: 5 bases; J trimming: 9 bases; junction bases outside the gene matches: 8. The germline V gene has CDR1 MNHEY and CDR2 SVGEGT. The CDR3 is CASSPGTGMGIQYF. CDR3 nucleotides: TGTGCCAGCAGTCCGGGGACAGGGATGGGCATTCAGTACTTC.

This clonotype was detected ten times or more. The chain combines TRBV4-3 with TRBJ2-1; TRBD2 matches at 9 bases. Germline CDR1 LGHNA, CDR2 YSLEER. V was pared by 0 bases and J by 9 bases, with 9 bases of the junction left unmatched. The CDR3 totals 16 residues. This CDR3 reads CASSQEIGAGGVEQFF. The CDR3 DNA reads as TGCGCCAGCAGCCAAGAAATTGGAGCGGGAGGAGTTGAGCAGTTCTTC.

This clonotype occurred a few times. The CDR3 reads CASSGTGGVQPQHF. CDR3 bases: TGTGCCAGCAGTGGGACAGGGGGTGTTCAGCCCCAGCATTTT. The chain carries TRBV6-1 and TRBJ1-5; TRBD1 matches 10 bases. Looked up from germline, CDR1 is MNHNS and CDR2 is SASEGT. Trimming at V came to 4 bases and at J to 6 bases, leaving 3 bases not matched to a gene. The CDR3 is made up of 14 amino acids.

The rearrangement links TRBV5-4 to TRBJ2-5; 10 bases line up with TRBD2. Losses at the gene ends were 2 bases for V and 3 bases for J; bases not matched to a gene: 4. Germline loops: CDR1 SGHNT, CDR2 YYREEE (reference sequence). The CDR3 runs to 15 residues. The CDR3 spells CASSFPGLAEETQYF. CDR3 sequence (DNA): TGTGCCAGCAGCTTTCCCGGACTAGCGGAAGAGACCCAGTACTTC.

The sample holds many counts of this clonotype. The CDR3 loop reads CASSRGRGLWNEQFF. The CDR3 DNA is TGTGCCAGCAGTCGAGGTAGAGGGCTCTGGAATGAGCAGTTCTTC. V gene TRBV7-2 combines with J gene TRBJ2-1; tentatively, D is TRBD2 (5 bases). This CDR3 region has 15 residues. V lost 6 bases, J lost 7 bases, and 19 bases lay in between. In germline, CDR1 is SGHTA, CDR2 FQGNSA.

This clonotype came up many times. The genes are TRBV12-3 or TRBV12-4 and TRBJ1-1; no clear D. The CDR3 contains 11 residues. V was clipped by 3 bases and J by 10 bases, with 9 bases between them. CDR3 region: CASSLYGVAFF. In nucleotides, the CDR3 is TGTGCCAGCAGTTTGTACGGGGTAGCTTTCTTT.

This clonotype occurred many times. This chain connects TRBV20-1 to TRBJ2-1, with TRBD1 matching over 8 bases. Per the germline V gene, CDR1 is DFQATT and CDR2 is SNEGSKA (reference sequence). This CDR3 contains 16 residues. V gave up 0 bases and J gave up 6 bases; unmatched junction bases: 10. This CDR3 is CSARDLGGGTGNEQFF. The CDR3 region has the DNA TGCAGTGCTAGAGATTTAGGTGGCGGGACAGGCAATGAGCAGTTCTTC.

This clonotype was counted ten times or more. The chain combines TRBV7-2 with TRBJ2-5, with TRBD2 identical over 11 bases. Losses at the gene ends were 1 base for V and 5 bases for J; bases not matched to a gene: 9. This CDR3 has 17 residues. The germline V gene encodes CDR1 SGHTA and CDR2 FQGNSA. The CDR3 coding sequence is TGTGCCAGCAGCTTAGTAGGGGTAGCGGGAGGGCTGGAGACCCAGTACTTC. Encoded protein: CASSLVGVAGGLETQYF.

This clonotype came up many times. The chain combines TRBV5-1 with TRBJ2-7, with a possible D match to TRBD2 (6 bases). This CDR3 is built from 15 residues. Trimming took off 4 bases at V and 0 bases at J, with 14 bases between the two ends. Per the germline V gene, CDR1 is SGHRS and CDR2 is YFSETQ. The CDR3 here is CASSVRDGSSYEQYF. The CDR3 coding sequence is TGCGCCAGCAGCGTCCGGGACGGGAGCTCCTACGAGCAGTACTTC.

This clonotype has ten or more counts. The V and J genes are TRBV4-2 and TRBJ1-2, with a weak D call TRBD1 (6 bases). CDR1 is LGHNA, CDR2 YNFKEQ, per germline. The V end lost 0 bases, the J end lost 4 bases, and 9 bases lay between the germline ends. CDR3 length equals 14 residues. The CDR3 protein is CASSQDRTAYGYTF. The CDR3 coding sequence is TGTGCCAGCAGCCAAGATCGGACAGCCTATGGCTACACCTTC.

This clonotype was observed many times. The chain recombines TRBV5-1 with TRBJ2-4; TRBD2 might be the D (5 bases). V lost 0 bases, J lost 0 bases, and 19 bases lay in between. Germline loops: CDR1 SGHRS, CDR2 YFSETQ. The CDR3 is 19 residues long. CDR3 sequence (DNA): TGCGCCAGCAGCTTGGCAACCCGTAACGGGATATTAGCCAAAAACATTCAGTACTTC. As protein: CASSLATRNGILAKNIQYF.

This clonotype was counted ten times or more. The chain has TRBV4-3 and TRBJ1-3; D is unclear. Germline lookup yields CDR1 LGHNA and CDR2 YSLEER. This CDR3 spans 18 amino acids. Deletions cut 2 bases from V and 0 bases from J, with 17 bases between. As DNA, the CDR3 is TGCGCCAGCAGCCAACTCCCGGAAACAGATTACTCTGGAAACACCATATATTTT. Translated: CASSQLPETDYSGNTIYF.

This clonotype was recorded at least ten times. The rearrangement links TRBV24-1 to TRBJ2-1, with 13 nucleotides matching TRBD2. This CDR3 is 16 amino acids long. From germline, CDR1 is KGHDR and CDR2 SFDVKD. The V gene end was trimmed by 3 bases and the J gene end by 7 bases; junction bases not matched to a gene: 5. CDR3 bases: TGTGCCACCAGTGATCCCGGGACTAGCGGGATGAATGAGCAGTTCTTC. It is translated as CATSDPGTSGMNEQFF.

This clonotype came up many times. The CDR3 loop is CASSLILAQETQYF. The CDR3 coding sequence is TGTGCCAGCAGCTTAATACTAGCACAAGAGACCCAGTACTTC. The chain joins TRBV7-9 to TRBJ2-5; D perhaps matches TRBD2 (6 bases). V shed 2 bases and J shed 2 bases, with 9 bases lying between them. The germline V gene has CDR1 SEHNR and CDR2 FQNEAQ (reference sequence). This CDR3 spans 14 amino acids. The full variable domain, completed using reference TRBV7-9 and TRBJ2-5, is DTGVSQNPRHKITKRGQNVTFRCDPISEHNRLYWYRQTLGQGPEFLTYFQNEAQLEKSRLLSDRFSAERPKGSFSTLEIQRTEQGDSAMYLCASSLILAQETQYFGPGTRLLVL.

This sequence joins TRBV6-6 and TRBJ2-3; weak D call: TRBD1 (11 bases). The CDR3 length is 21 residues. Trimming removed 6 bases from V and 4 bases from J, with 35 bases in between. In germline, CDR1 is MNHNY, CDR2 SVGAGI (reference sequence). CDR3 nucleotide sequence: TGTGCCAGCAGCCGAACTCCGGGACAGGGGGACCTAGCGGGAGTCTCAGATACGCAGTATTTT. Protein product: CASSRTPGQGDLAGVSDTQYF.

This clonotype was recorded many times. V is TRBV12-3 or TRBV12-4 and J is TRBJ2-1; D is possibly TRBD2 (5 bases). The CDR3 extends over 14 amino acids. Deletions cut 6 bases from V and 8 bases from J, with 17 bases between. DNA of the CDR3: TGTGCCAGCAGCCCGGGGTCTAGTCGCGATGAGCAGTTCTTC. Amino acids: CASSPGSSRDEQFF.

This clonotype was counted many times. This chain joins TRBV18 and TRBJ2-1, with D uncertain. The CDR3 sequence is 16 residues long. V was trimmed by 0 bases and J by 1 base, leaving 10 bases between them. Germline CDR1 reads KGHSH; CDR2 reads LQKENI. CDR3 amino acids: CASSPPIRHSYNEQFF. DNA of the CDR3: TGTGCCAGCTCACCACCGATAAGGCATTCCTACAATGAGCAGTTCTTC.

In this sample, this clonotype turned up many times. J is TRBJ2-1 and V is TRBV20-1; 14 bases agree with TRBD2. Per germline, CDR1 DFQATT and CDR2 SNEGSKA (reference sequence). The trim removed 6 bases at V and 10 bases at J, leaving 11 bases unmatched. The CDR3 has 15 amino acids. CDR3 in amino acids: CSAWPGLAGEQEQFF. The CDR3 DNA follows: TGCAGTGCCTGGCCGGGACTAGCGGGAGAGCAAGAGCAGTTCTTC.